The sequence of this T cell receptor beta chain was determined in a study of T cell changes during pregnancy in multiple sclerosis. Germline CDR1 reads SGDLS; CDR2 reads YYNGEE. After removal of 0 bases from V and 5 bases from J, the junction contained 3 bases not matched to a gene. This CDR3 region has 15 residues. Here immunoSEQ multiplex PCR was the method, and the copy in TCRdb shows in-frame clones only, minus some. The sample carries approximately 65,000 clones, about 90% recorded once. V gene TRBV9 combines with J gene TRBJ2-1; 9 bases align to TRBD2. The receptor's source is a female donor in good health, enrolled as a control in a pregnancy study. The material was peripheral blood, obtained in the third trimester of pregnancy. The CDR3 region is CASSVASGGNNEQFF. The CDR3 region has the DNA TGTGCCAGCAGCGTAGCCAGCGGGGGGAACAATGAGCAGTTCTTC.